This entry lists 12 T cell receptor beta chains sequenced from one sample in a study of T-cell memory formation after mild COVID-19. TCRdb independently ran MiXCR on the 5' RACE reads; one entry per CDR3 protein. Among about 260,000 distinct CDR3 sequences listed, 16% were seen once. The sample comprised PBMCs or a T cell subset sorted from them (not recorded which). These receptors were taken from a man younger than 35 who had mild COVID-19 (a few samples of this study predate the infection). Cell type and time point are not known.

The chain couples TRBV24-1 to TRBJ1-4, with 7 nucleotides matching TRBD1. The CDR3 length is 13 residues. Trimming at V came to 4 bases and at J to 14 bases, leaving 9 bases not matched to a gene. Per germline, CDR1 KGHDR and CDR2 SFDVKD. This CDR3 is CATSENRQGRLFF. The CDR3 DNA reads TGTGCCACCAGTGAAAACCGACAGGGTAGGCTGTTTTTT.

This clonotype showed up just a few times. The chain recombines TRBV7-8 with TRBJ2-1; possibly TRBD1 for D (5 bases). CDR3 length equals 13 residues. The V and J ends lost 7 bases and 1 base respectively, with 8 bases between them. Germline V lookup: CDR1 SGHVS, CDR2 FQNEAQ. This CDR3 is CASMRTSYNEQFF. CDR3 DNA: TGTGCCAGCATGAGGACATCCTACAATGAGCAGTTCTTC.

This clonotype turned up a few times. This sequence joins TRBV7-9 and TRBJ1-3; tentatively, D is TRBD1 (6 bases). There are 16 residues in the CDR3. Trimming took 5 bases from V and 3 from J, leaving 17 bases between them. Germline V gives CDR1 SEHNR, CDR2 FQNEAQ (reference sequence). The CDR3 reads CASSVSQGRRGNTIYF. CDR3 DNA sequence: TGTGCCAGCAGCGTTAGTCAGGGGCGGCGTGGAAACACCATATATTTT.

DNA for the CDR3: TGCGCCAGCAGCAAGGGGGCGCTGGGGGAAAAACTGTTTTTT. It yields the protein CASSKGALGEKLFF. The chain has TRBV4-3 and TRBJ1-4, with 7 bases that match TRBD1. With V trimmed by 5 bases and J by 8 bases, 8 bases remained unmatched. Germline CDR1 reads LGHNA; CDR2 reads YSLEER. The CDR3 is 14 residues long.

This clonotype was recorded a few times. The chain employs TRBV7-2 and TRBJ2-3; tentative D call: TRBD2 (6 bases). Per the germline V gene, CDR1 is SGHTA and CDR2 is FQGNSA. The CDR3 has 13 amino acids. Trimming pared 6 bases from V and 2 bases from J, leaving 9 bases between. The CDR3 loop is CASRSGVTDTQYF. In DNA, the CDR3 is TGTGCCAGCAGGTCGGGGGTCACAGATACGCAGTATTTT. The complete variable domain, with remaining parts taken from reference TRBV7-2 and TRBJ2-3, reads GAGVSQSPSNKVTEKGKDVELRCDPISGHTALYWYRQSLGQGLEFLIYFQGNSAPDKSGLPSDRFSAERTGGSVSTLTIQRTQQEDSAVYLCASRSGVTDTQYFGPGTRLTVL.

This chain links TRBV12-3 or TRBV12-4 with TRBJ2-3; D gene uncertain. The CDR3 totals 16 residues. Trimming left V 0 bases short and J 0 bases short, with 10 bases between. The CDR3: CASSLAVGSSTDTQYF. In DNA, the CDR3 is TGTGCCAGCAGTTTAGCTGTCGGATCTAGCACAGATACGCAGTATTTT.

This clonotype was seen a few times. The V and J genes are TRBV12-5 and TRBJ2-1; D unresolved. Between the trimmed V and J ends, which lost 2 bases and 0 bases, there was a span of 8 bases. The CDR3 loop spans 15 amino acids. Looked up from germline, CDR1 is LGHNT and CDR2 is FRNRAP. This CDR3 reads CASGLLGASYNEQFF. CDR3 nucleotides: TGTGCTAGTGGTTTGCTAGGAGCCTCCTACAATGAGCAGTTCTTC.

Note on this clonotype: The junction departs from germline at one end; a sequencing error may be responsible. CDR3 nucleotide sequence: TGTGCCAGCAGCCCCGGACTAGCGGTGCAGTTC. It specifies CASSPGLAVQF. The chain links TRBV7-2 to TRBJ2-5; 10 bases align to TRBD2. The CDR3 totals 11 residues. CDR1 is SGHTA and CDR2 is FQGNSA in the germline V gene.

The gene calls are TRBV19 and TRBJ2-2; no clear D gene. Germline V lookup: CDR1 LNHDA, CDR2 SQIVND (reference sequence). This CDR3 is 14 amino acids long. V lost 6 bases to trimming and J lost 4 bases, with 12 bases between them. Here the CDR3 DNA reads TGTGCCAGTAGAAGGGCTCCAGGCACCGGGGAGCTGTTTTTT. Amino acids: CASRRAPGTGELFF.

This clonotype was counted between two and nine times. The chain employs TRBV15 and TRBJ1-5, with D possibly being TRBD1 (6 bases). Trimming left V 10 bases short and J 7 bases short, with 20 bases between. Germline assignment: CDR1 LNHNV and CDR2 YYDKDF (reference sequence). The CDR3 length is 14 residues. CDR3 coding DNA: TGTGCCATTTCGGGCCAAACAGGGCTACAGCCCCAGCATTTT. It encodes CAISGQTGLQPQHF.

The chain has TRBV6-2 or TRBV6-3 and TRBJ2-3; D not certain. The germline V and J ends were trimmed by 6 bases and 1 base, with 17 bases remaining between them. CDR3 length equals 16 residues. Germline CDR1 reads MNHEY; CDR2 reads SVGEGT. The CDR3 DNA sequence: TGTGCCAGCAGCCGAGTCTACAAACTTCGCACAGATACGCAGTATTTT. Translating gives CASSRVYKLRTDTQYF.

This clonotype came up a few times. The chain is built from TRBV10-3 and TRBJ2-3, with TRBD2 as a possible D gene (5 bases). Trimming removed 10 bases from V and 3 bases from J, with 14 bases in between. The CDR3 is 13 amino acids. Germline V gene sequence: CDR1 ENHRY, CDR2 SYGVKD. The CDR3 nucleotides are TGTGCCACCCAAGCGGCGGCGACAGATACGCAGTATTTT. Translated, it gives CATQAAATDTQYF.